The 30 T cell receptor beta chains below all came from one sample that was sequenced in a study of blood T cells in healthy people across ages. The authors ran a second PCR of about 7 to 11 cycles using a sample-barcoded 5' primer and a J-beta primer mix. TCRdb analysed the 5' RACE reads with MiXCR anew, one entry per CDR3 protein. The sample carries over a million distinct CDR3 sequences, around two fifths recorded once. The sample taken for sequencing was blood. All receptors derive from a woman between 18 and 29 years old in good health.

The rearrangement links TRBV20-1 to TRBJ2-5, with 13 bases fitting TRBD2. Germline V lookup: CDR1 DFQATT, CDR2 SNEGSKA (reference sequence). The trim removed 1 base at V and 4 bases at J, leaving 15 bases unmatched. This CDR3 has 19 amino acids. The CDR3 reads CSARATLLAGGPFVETQYF. The CDR3 DNA sequence: TGCAGTGCTAGAGCTACCCTACTAGCGGGGGGGCCTTTTGTAGAGACCCAGTACTTC.

The genes are TRBV29-1 and TRBJ1-2; D is unclear. CDR1 and CDR2 from the germline V gene are SQVTM and ANQGSEA. The CDR3 is made up of 13 amino acids. V lost 2 bases and J 3 bases, leaving 10 bases between the germline ends. The CDR3 sequence: CSVELGLDYGYTF. CDR3 nucleotides: TGCAGCGTTGAACTAGGACTGGACTATGGCTACACCTTC.

This clonotype appeared a single time. The V and J genes are TRBV20-1 and TRBJ2-3; a weak D match, TRBD2 (5 bases). The V gene's germline CDR1 is DFQATT and CDR2 SNEGSKA (reference sequence). V lost 5 bases and J lost 4, with 10 bases in between. The CDR3 loop spans 12 amino acids. CDR3 loop: CSAPSGSDTQYF. CDR3 bases: TGCAGTGCTCCCTCGGGGTCAGATACGCAGTATTTT.

This clonotype was counted many times. The chain joins TRBV29-1 to TRBJ2-5; D unresolved. The CDR3 extends over 12 amino acids. CDR1 is SQVTM, CDR2 ANQGSEA, per germline. V shed 4 bases and J shed 2 bases, with 8 bases lying between them. CDR3 coding DNA: TGCAGCGTTGTCGGAAAACAAGAGACCCAGTACTTC. Translated, it gives CSVVGKQETQYF.

The rearrangement joins TRBV25-1 to TRBJ2-1; TRBD1 matches at 12 bases. Germline CDR1 MGHDK, CDR2 SYGVNS. V was clipped by 7 bases and J by 1 base; unmatched bases: 2. This CDR3 comprises 15 residues. For the CDR3, the DNA is TGTGCCAGCACGGGACAGGGGGCATCCTACAATGAGCAGTTCTTC. Residues: CASTGQGASYNEQFF.

In this sample, this clonotype turned up a few times. V and J are TRBV4-1 and TRBJ2-7; D remains ambiguous. Germline lookup yields CDR1 MGHRA and CDR2 YSYEKL. V shed 0 bases and J shed 4 bases, with 7 bases lying between them. The CDR3 has 13 amino acids. The CDR3 nucleotides read TGCGCCAGCAGCCAAGATGTCCCTTACGAGCAGTACTTC. This translates into CASSQDVPYEQYF.

The chain carries TRBV9 and TRBJ2-7, with a possible D match to TRBD2 (6 bases). The V and J ends lost 4 bases and 7 bases respectively, with 24 bases between them. The germline V gene has CDR1 SGDLS and CDR2 YYNGEE. The CDR3 consists of 16 residues. The CDR3: CASSLTEGGTIREQYF. The CDR3 coding sequence is TGTGCCAGCAGCCTGACGGAAGGAGGGACCATACGAGAGCAGTACTTC.

This clonotype was seen only a few times. The chain employs TRBV24-1 and TRBJ2-3; 10 positions match TRBD2. CDR3 size: 18 residues. V trimming: 3 bases; J trimming: 5 bases; junction bases outside the gene matches: 13. Germline V CDR1 and CDR2: KGHDR, SFDVKD. The CDR3 DNA reads TGTGCCACCAGTGATGGAGGAAGCGGGAGGGCCTTGGGAGATACGCAGTATTTT. Encoded protein: CATSDGGSGRALGDTQYF.

This clonotype was picked up a small number of times. CDR3 loop: CASRKREGIYEQYF. The CDR3, as DNA: TGTGCCAGTAGGAAGCGGGAGGGAATCTACGAGCAGTACTTC. The chain recombines TRBV19 with TRBJ2-7; TRBD2 matches 10 bases. V shed 6 bases and J 3 bases; nucleotides not matched to a gene: 5. Germline V lookup: CDR1 LNHDA, CDR2 SQIVND (reference sequence). CDR3 length: 14 amino acids.

This clonotype was observed a few times. The rearrangement links TRBV7-9 to TRBJ1-2, with D hard to call. The CDR3 has 12 residues. Germline values: CDR1 SEHNR, CDR2 FQNEAQ (reference sequence). Trimming removed 4 bases from V and 3 bases from J, with 6 bases in between. CDR3 protein: CASSSDDYGYTF. CDR3 sequence (DNA): TGTGCCAGCAGCTCTGACGACTATGGCTACACCTTC.

The rearrangement links TRBV20-1 to TRBJ1-2, with TRBD1 as a possible D gene (5 bases). Germline CDR1 and CDR2: DFQATT and SNEGSKA (reference sequence). V was cut by 1 base and J by 2 bases, with 17 bases left in between. The CDR3 is 16 residues long. CDR3 in amino acids: CSARAYGKGINYGYTF. The CDR3 coding sequence is TGCAGTGCTAGAGCGTACGGGAAGGGGATAAACTATGGCTACACCTTC.

The V call is TRBV20-1, the J call TRBJ2-5; D not resolved. Germline CDR1 DFQATT, CDR2 SNEGSKA (reference sequence). V lost 3 bases to trimming and J lost 5 bases, with 7 bases between them. The CDR3 is 11 amino acids. CDR3 in amino acids: CSASSFETQYF. The CDR3, as DNA: TGCAGTGCTAGTAGCTTCGAGACCCAGTACTTC.

This clonotype turned up a few times. This chain connects TRBV9 to TRBJ2-1, with TRBD2 matching 7 bases. Germline trimming cut 3 bases from V and 3 bases from J; bases unmatched to any gene: 6. CDR1 is SGDLS and CDR2 is YYNGEE in the germline V gene. This CDR3 spans 15 amino acids. CDR3 region: CASSAWGGIYNEQFF. In nucleotides, the CDR3 is TGTGCCAGCAGCGCGTGGGGGGGGATCTACAATGAGCAGTTCTTC.

The CDR3 region is CASIIIQNSYSGNTIYF. In nucleotides, the CDR3 is TGTGCCAGCATCATTATACAGAACTCCTACTCTGGAAACACCATATATTTT. This sequence joins TRBV7-3 and TRBJ1-3; D gene uncertain. Germline CDR1 and CDR2: SGHTA and FQGTGA. This CDR3 is built from 17 residues. V was shortened by 7 bases and J by 0 bases, with 19 bases between the two germline ends.

This chain uses TRBV12-3 or TRBV12-4 with TRBJ2-5; TRBD2 matches 15 bases. With 5 bases clipped from V and 4 bases from J, the junction kept 8 bases outside the gene matches. The CDR3 has 17 amino acids. The CDR3: CASSAGLAGGYGETQYF. The DNA for the CDR3 is TGTGCCAGCAGTGCGGGACTAGCGGGGGGTTATGGAGAGACCCAGTACTTC.

The genes are TRBV20-1 and TRBJ1-4; D unclear. CDR3 length equals 15 residues. The germline CDR1 and CDR2 sequences are DFQATT and SNEGSKA (reference sequence). V dropped 3 bases and J dropped 5 bases, with 16 bases sitting between them. In DNA form, the CDR3 reads TGCAGTGCTAGGAGGACCGGAACGGGGAATGAAAAACTGTTTTTT. Translating gives CSARRTGTGNEKLFF.

The table lists this clonotype with a few counts. This rearrangement joins TRBV12-3 or TRBV12-4 to TRBJ2-2; 7 bases map to TRBD1. The CDR3 runs to 16 residues. V was clipped by 3 bases and J by 2 bases; unmatched bases: 6. In DNA, the CDR3 is TGTGCCAGCAGTTTCTTGGGGACAGATAACACCGGGGAGCTGTTTTTT. Its protein product is CASSFLGTDNTGELFF.

A few counts support this clonotype. The rearrangement joins TRBV20-1 to TRBJ1-1; D remains ambiguous. The length of the CDR3 is 13 residues. With 5 bases removed from V and 2 bases from J, the gap between germline ends came to 12 bases. The germline V gene encodes CDR1 DFQATT and CDR2 SNEGSKA (reference sequence). DNA of the CDR3: TGCAGTGCTCCTCGAGTGGAAAACACTGAAGCTTTCTTT. Translating gives CSAPRVENTEAFF.

The table lists this clonotype with a few counts. In nucleotides, the CDR3 is TGCGCCAGCAGCCACCAGGACAGGGGAAACTACGAGCAGTACTTC. Residues: CASSHQDRGNYEQYF. The genes are TRBV4-1 and TRBJ2-7, with 9 nucleotides matching TRBD1. Per germline, CDR1 MGHRA and CDR2 YSYEKL. V lost 3 bases, J lost 3 bases, and 6 bases stayed unmatched. The CDR3 runs to 15 residues.

This clonotype was detected only a few times. The chain combines TRBV5-1 with TRBJ2-1; 10 nucleotides align to TRBD2. The CDR3 consists of 15 residues. The germline gives CDR1 SGHRS, CDR2 YFSETQ. J gave up 7 bases and V 2 bases, and 6 bases lay outside the gene matches. CDR3 region: CASSLSGREVNEQFF. The CDR3 DNA follows: TGCGCCAGCAGCTTAAGCGGGAGGGAAGTTAATGAGCAGTTCTTC.

Worth noting for this clonotype: One end of the junction is discordant with germline, which a read error may explain. The rearrangement links TRBV27 to TRBJ2-1; D not resolved. This CDR3 region has 15 residues. Germline V gene lookup returns CDR1 MNHEY and CDR2 SMNVEV (reference sequence). CDR3 DNA: TGTGCCGGCAGCCCCACCGACCCCAATTACAATGAGCAGTTCTTC. It translates to CAGSPTDPNYNEQFF.

Written as DNA, the CDR3 is TGTGCCAGCAGTCTATTCGTGGAGACCCAGTACTTC. As protein: CASSLFVETQYF. The chain carries TRBV28 and TRBJ2-7; no clear D. The J call may be faulty, since TRBJ2-5 better matches the DNA end. Germline V gene sequence: CDR1 MDHEN, CDR2 SYDVKM. The CDR3 length is 12 residues.

This clonotype has just one count. This chain uses TRBV2 with TRBJ1-4, with D maybe TRBD1 (5 bases). The CDR3 is 16 residues long. Germline V CDR1 and CDR2: SNHLY, FYNNEI. Trimming cost V 7 bases and J 7 bases, with 22 bases left between them. In DNA, the CDR3 is TGTGCCAGCACTTCCGCTGGGACTCATGGCGGTGAAAAACTGTTTTTT. Protein product: CASTSAGTHGGEKLFF.

The chain has TRBV20-1 and TRBJ1-1; D not resolved. V shed 7 bases and J shed 6 bases, with 12 bases lying between them. The CDR3 covers 11 residues. Per germline, CDR1 DFQATT and CDR2 SNEGSKA (reference sequence). Written as DNA, the CDR3 is TGCAGTGTATCGGGAGGCGCTGAAGCTTTCTTT. Protein product: CSVSGGAEAFF.

The rearrangement joins TRBV28 to TRBJ1-2, with 7 bases identical to TRBD1. Germline CDR1 MDHEN, CDR2 SYDVKM. The CDR3 contains 14 residues. The V segment lost 5 bases and the J segment 2 bases; nucleotides outside the gene matches: 5. The CDR3 is CASSAPTGNYGYTF. CDR3 sequence (DNA): TGTGCCAGCAGTGCCCCGACAGGGAACTATGGCTACACCTTC.

The V call is TRBV7-2, the J call TRBJ2-1, with TRBD2 identical over 8 bases. CDR1 SGHTA and CDR2 FQGNSA come from the germline V gene. The junction had 5 bases not matched to a gene; V was cut back by 1 base and J by 0 bases. CDR3 size: 17 residues. This CDR3 is CASSLELAGSSYNEQFF. In nucleotides, the CDR3 is TGTGCCAGCAGCTTAGAGCTAGCGGGTAGCTCCTACAATGAGCAGTTCTTC.

This chain connects TRBV11-2 to TRBJ2-5, with D perhaps matching TRBD2 (6 bases). CDR1 and CDR2 (germline): SGHAT, FQNNGV. V was cut by 4 bases and J by 5 bases, with 14 bases left in between. The CDR3 length is 14 residues. CDR3 loop: CASSYYTGDETQYF. In DNA, the CDR3 is TGTGCCAGCAGCTACTACACGGGGGACGAGACCCAGTACTTC. The whole variable domain, filled in from reference TRBV11-2 and TRBJ2-5, reads EAGVAQSPRYKIIEKRQSVAFWCNPISGHATLYWYQQILGQGPKLLIQFQNNGVVDDSQLPKDRFSAERLKGVDSTLKIQPAKLEDSAVYLCASSYYTGDETQYFGPGTRLLVL.

In its sample, this clonotype was seen a few times. One junction end disagrees with the germline gene, perhaps due to a read error. The chain links TRBV5-1 to TRBJ2-4, with 9 bases aligning to TRBD1. TRBJ2-7 explains the end of the DNA better; the J call may be wrong. Germline values: CDR1 SGHRS, CDR2 YFSETQ. The CDR3 sequence is 14 residues long. This CDR3 is CASSLETGGYEQYF. The CDR3 nucleotides read TGTGCCAGCAGCTTAGAGACAGGGGGGTACGAGCAGTACTTC.

In this sample, this clonotype turned up many times. CDR3: CASSVLAGNIQYF. CDR3 nucleotides: TGTGCCAGCAGTGTACTAGCGGGAAACATTCAGTACTTC. V usage is TRBV12-3 or TRBV12-4 and J usage is TRBJ2-4; 9 nucleotides agree with TRBD2. The CDR3 has 13 residues. V shed 5 bases and J 6 bases; nucleotides not matched to a gene: 2.

This chain joins TRBV12-3 or TRBV12-4 and TRBJ2-7; 15 bases fit TRBD2. V trimming: 4 bases; J trimming: 0 bases; junction bases outside the gene matches: 4. The CDR3 consists of 17 residues. The CDR3 region is CASSWGLAGGSSYEQYF. CDR3 in DNA: TGTGCCAGCAGTTGGGGACTAGCGGGAGGTAGCTCCTACGAGCAGTACTTC.